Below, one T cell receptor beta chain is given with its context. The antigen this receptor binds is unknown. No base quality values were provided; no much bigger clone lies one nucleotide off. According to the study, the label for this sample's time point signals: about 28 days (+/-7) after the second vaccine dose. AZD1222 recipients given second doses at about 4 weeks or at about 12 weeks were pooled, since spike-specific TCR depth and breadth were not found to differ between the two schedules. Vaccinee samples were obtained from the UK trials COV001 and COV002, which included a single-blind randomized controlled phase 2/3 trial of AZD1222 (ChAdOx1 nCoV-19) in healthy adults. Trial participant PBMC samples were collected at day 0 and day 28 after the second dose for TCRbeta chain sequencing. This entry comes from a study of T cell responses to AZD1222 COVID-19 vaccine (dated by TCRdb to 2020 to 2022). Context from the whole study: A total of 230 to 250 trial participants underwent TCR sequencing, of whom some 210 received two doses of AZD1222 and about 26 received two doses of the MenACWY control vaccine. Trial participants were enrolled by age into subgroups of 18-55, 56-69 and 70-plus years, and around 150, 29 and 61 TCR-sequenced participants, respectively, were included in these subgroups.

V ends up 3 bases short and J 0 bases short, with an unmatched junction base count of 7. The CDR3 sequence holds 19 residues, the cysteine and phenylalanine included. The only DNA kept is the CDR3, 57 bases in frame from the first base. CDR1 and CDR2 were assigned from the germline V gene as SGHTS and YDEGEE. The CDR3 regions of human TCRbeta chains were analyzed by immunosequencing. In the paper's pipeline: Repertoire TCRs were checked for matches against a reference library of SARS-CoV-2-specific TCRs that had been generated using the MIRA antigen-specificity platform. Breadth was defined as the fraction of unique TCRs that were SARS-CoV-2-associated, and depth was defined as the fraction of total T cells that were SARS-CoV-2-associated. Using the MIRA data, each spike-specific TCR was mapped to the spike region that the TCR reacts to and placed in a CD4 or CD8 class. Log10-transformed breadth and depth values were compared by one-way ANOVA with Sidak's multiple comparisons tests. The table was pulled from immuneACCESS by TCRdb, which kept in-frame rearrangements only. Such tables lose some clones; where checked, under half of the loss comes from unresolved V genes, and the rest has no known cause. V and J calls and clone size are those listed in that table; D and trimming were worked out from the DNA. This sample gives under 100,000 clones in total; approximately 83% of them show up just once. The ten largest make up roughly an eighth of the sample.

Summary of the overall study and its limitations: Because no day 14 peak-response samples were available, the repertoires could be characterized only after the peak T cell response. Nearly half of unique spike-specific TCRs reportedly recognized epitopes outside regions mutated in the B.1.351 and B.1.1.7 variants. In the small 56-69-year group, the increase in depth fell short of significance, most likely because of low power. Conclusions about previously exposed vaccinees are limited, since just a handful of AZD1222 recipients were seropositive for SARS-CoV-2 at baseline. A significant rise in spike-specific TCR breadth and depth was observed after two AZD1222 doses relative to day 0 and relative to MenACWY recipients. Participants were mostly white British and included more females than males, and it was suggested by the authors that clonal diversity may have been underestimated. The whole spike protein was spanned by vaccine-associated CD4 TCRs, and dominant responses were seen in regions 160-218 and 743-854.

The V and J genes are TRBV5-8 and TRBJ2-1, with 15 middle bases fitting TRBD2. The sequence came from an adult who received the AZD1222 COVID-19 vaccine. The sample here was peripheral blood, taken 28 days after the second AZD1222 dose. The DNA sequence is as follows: TGTGCCAGCAGCTCGGGACTAGCGGGGGGACCGAGCTCCTACAATGAGCAGTTCTTC. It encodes CASSSGLAGGPSSYNEQFF.